This T cell receptor (beta chain) was sequenced for a study of spatial heterogeneity in lung cancer. Study context: Detection of beta-chain sequences consistently exceeded that of alpha-chain sequences.

One entry per CDR3 protein, called by TCRdb with MiXCR from the 5' RACE reads. The profile shows approximately 13,000 distinct CDR3 sequences, under 6% of them singletons. Notes on this clonotype: The antigen remains unidentified.

Documented time point: sample taken at primary tumor resection. About 73 TRACERx patients with early, untreated non-small cell lung cancer donated samples. Tumor, nontumor lung or frozen PBMC supplied whole RNA, sequenced without sorting. Study-wide points: For expanded intratumoral alpha and beta TCRs, counts tracked tumor mutation counts.

This receptor was taken from a male donor with early-stage non-small cell lung cancer. The specimen comprised lung tumor tissue, sampled at surgery.

CDR3 amino acids: CASSLVTLQETQYF. CDR3 bases: TGTGCCAGCAGCTTGGTAACGCTCCAAGAGACCCAGTACTTC. V usage is TRBV5-4 and J usage is TRBJ2-5; D gene ambiguous. Germline V lookup: CDR1 SGHNT, CDR2 YYREEE (reference sequence). The germline V and J ends were trimmed by 0 bases and 1 base, with 7 bases remaining between them. This CDR3 region has 14 residues.